This T cell receptor (beta chain) was retrieved from a study of blood T cell repertoires in COVID-19. For the study at large: Samples came from the United States, Italy and Spain, spanning acute and convalescent COVID-19. T cells, B-cell-depleted T cells, or PBMCs supplied cDNA or gDNA.

The CDR3 loop spans 17 amino acids. Germline V gene sequence: CDR1 MNHEY, CDR2 SVGEGT. V gave up 3 bases and J gave up 4 bases; unmatched junction bases: 8. This clone was counted a few times. Per the study methods: How many nucleated cells were present was estimated from reference gene primer amplification. Sequencing was performed with immunoSEQ multiplex PCR; in TCRdb, only in-frame clones are kept and a portion is missing. The D gene and trimming were derived from the DNA, and the V and J assignments and clone size from that table. There are hundreds of thousands of clones in the sample; around four fifths occur only once, and 2% to 3% lies in the top ten.

V and J are TRBV6-2 or TRBV6-3 and TRBJ2-1; 11 positions agree with TRBD2. The sample taken for sequencing was peripheral blood. The sequence came from a woman between 40 and 55 years old with active or convalescent COVID-19. The CDR3 DNA is TGTGCCAGCAGTTATCTCCCTTCTAGCGGGAGGTACAATGAGCAGTTCTTC. This codes for CASSYLPSSGRYNEQFF.